The 27 T cell receptor beta chains below all came from one sample that was sequenced in a study of CD8+ T cells in alopecia areata. RNA extraction was followed by reverse transcription into cDNA, which acted as the sequencing template. Clones were read by immunoSEQ multiplex PCR, and TCRdb kept only the in-frame ones, dropping some. The repertoire holds 100,000 to 150,000 clones, about 49% seen once, with about 19% in the top ten. This sample comprised CD8+ T cells sorted from blood, obtained at week 0. The receptors were gathered from a human donor with alopecia areata.

The gene calls are TRBV10-3 and TRBJ1-1; possibly TRBD1 for D (6 bases). Germline assignment: CDR1 ENHRY and CDR2 SYGVKD. CDR3 length: 14 residues. V was trimmed by 3 bases and J by 5 bases, leaving 13 bases between them. The CDR3: CAISDPTQGTEAFF. In DNA, the CDR3 is TGTGCCATCAGTGACCCTACTCAGGGGACTGAAGCTTTCTTT.

This clone was detected only a few times. The chain links TRBV13 to TRBJ2-1, with unresolved D. V shed 1 base and J shed 10 bases, with 11 bases lying between them. The CDR3 spans 13 residues. The V gene's germline CDR1 is PRHDT and CDR2 FYEKMQ (reference sequence). The CDR3 coding sequence is TGTGCCAGCAGCTTAGAGACGACCGGGGAGCAGTTCTTC. Translated: CASSLETTGEQFF.

The V and J genes are TRBV5-6 and TRBJ2-7; TRBD1 matches 11 bases. After removal of 4 bases from V and 6 bases from J, the junction contained 3 bases not matched to a gene. There are 13 residues in the CDR3. Germline CDR1 reads SGHDT; CDR2 reads YYEEEE. CDR3 sequence: CASSPGTGGEQYF. CDR3 in DNA: TGTGCCAGCAGCCCTGGGACAGGGGGCGAGCAGTACTTC.

This chain joins TRBV18 and TRBJ1-1, with D possibly being TRBD1 (6 bases). CDR3 length: 17 amino acids. V was clipped by 0 bases and J by 0 bases, with 14 bases between them. CDR1 is KGHSH and CDR2 is LQKENI in the germline V gene. CDR3 residues: CASSPPGTSPMNTEAFF. The DNA of the CDR3 is TGTGCCAGCTCACCACCAGGGACAAGCCCTATGAACACTGAAGCTTTCTTT.

The chain has TRBV30 and TRBJ2-2; 8 bases agree with TRBD2. CDR1 and CDR2 from the germline V gene are GTSNPN and SVGIG (reference sequence). The V and J ends lost 4 bases and 0 bases, in that order; junction bases with no gene match: 4. CDR3 size: 15 residues. The CDR3 coding sequence is TGTGCCTGGAACGGGAGGGACCCGAACACCGGGGAGCTGTTTTTT. It yields the protein CAWNGRDPNTGELFF.

The V call is TRBV2, the J call TRBJ2-5; maybe TRBD2 (5 bases). This CDR3 spans 13 amino acids. The ends were cut back, 3 bases at V and 5 bases at J, with 10 bases in the middle. Germline CDR1 SNHLY, CDR2 FYNNEI. The CDR3 here is CASSDMDWETQYF. The CDR3 DNA reads as TGTGCCAGCAGTGATATGGACTGGGAGACCCAGTACTTC.

The chain employs TRBV4-3 and TRBJ1-1; a possible D gene is TRBD1 (6 bases). Germline V CDR1 and CDR2: LGHNA, YSLEER. There are 17 residues in the CDR3. Between the trimmed V and J ends, which lost 3 bases and 8 bases, there was a span of 25 bases. Here the CDR3 reads CASSHRTGIQHGYEAFF. CDR3 sequence (DNA): TGCGCCAGCAGCCACCGAACAGGGATTCAACACGGTTACGAAGCTTTCTTT.

This chain links TRBV9 with TRBJ2-1; D unresolved. Germline loops: CDR1 SGDLS, CDR2 YYNGEE. Trimming took off 0 bases at V and 9 bases at J, with 4 bases between the two ends. The CDR3 has 11 residues. The CDR3 is CASSVGGEQFF. As DNA, the CDR3 is TGTGCCAGCAGCGTAGGAGGTGAGCAGTTCTTC.

This clone was detected once. V usage is TRBV11-3 and J usage is TRBJ2-3, with TRBD1 identical over 9 bases. Germline lookup yields CDR1 SGHNT and CDR2 YENEEA. This CDR3 spans 15 amino acids. The ends lost 4 bases at V and 5 bases at J; junction bases unmatched: 7. The CDR3 DNA is TGTGCCAGCAGCTCCCCGGGACAGGGAAAAGATACGCAGTATTTT. Its protein product is CASSSPGQGKDTQYF.

This clone has a handful of counts. The chain has TRBV9 and TRBJ2-1; possibly TRBD2 for D (6 bases). The CDR3 contains 15 residues. Between the trimmed V and J ends, which lost 4 bases and 4 bases, there was a span of 15 bases. CDR1 is SGDLS, CDR2 YYNGEE, per germline. The CDR3 DNA follows: TGTGCCAGCAGCACCGTTAGCGGAGTTTACAATGAGCAGTTCTTC. Translating gives CASSTVSGVYNEQFF.

This clone was observed a handful of times. CDR3 residues: CATSRDRADTEAFF. In DNA form, the CDR3 reads TGTGCCACCAGCAGGGACAGGGCTGACACTGAAGCTTTCTTT. The chain has TRBV15 and TRBJ1-1; 8 nucleotides line up with TRBD1. The length of the CDR3 is 14 residues. J was trimmed by 3 bases and V by 3 bases; bases with no gene match: 3. The germline gives CDR1 LNHNV, CDR2 YYDKDF (reference sequence).

J is TRBJ2-5 and V is TRBV27; the D gene is possibly TRBD1 (5 bases). CDR1 and CDR2 (germline): MNHEY, SMNVEV (reference sequence). V gave up 4 bases and J gave up 2 bases, with 11 bases separating them. The CDR3 is 14 residues long. The CDR3 nucleotides are TGTGCCAGCAGTTCAGACAGAGGACAAGAGACCCAGTACTTC. It codes for CASSSDRGQETQYF.

This clone has just a few counts. The chain links TRBV30 to TRBJ2-1; no firm D call. V was clipped by 4 bases and J by 3 bases, with 7 bases between them. The CDR3 is 12 amino acids. Germline CDR1 GTSNPN, CDR2 SVGIG (reference sequence). This CDR3 is CAWMVGYNEQFF. CDR3 in DNA: TGTGCCTGGATGGTTGGCTACAATGAGCAGTTCTTC.

The chain couples TRBV4-3 to TRBJ1-1; 7 bases are a match to TRBD1. The CDR3 contains 14 residues. Trimming cost V 0 bases and J 5 bases; bases outside gene matches: 3. The germline V gene encodes CDR1 LGHNA and CDR2 YSLEER. CDR3 DNA: TGCGCCAGCAGCCAAGACAGGGGGAGGACTGAAGCTTTCTTT. Its protein is CASSQDRGRTEAFF.

This chain connects TRBV29-1 to TRBJ1-1; D is ambiguous. Trimming shortened V by 4 bases and J by 5 bases, and 14 bases separated the two germline ends. The CDR3 runs to 13 residues. Germline CDR1 reads SQVTM; CDR2 reads ANQGSEA. CDR3 loop: CSVVNEGGTEAFF. As DNA, the CDR3 is TGCAGCGTTGTCAATGAGGGTGGGACTGAAGCTTTCTTT.

This clone was counted once. The chain joins TRBV25-1 to TRBJ1-1; the D gene is possibly TRBD1 (5 bases). The CDR3 sequence is 12 residues long. CDR1 MGHDK and CDR2 SYGVNS come from the germline V gene. V was shortened by 2 bases and J by 14 bases, with 15 bases between the two germline ends. The CDR3 reads CASSEGGAGRFF. The DNA of the CDR3 is TGTGCCAGCAGTGAAGGAGGGGCGGGTAGGTTCTTT.

The chain carries TRBV10-3 and TRBJ2-5; the D gene could be TRBD1 or TRBD2 (6 bases each). From germline, CDR1 is ENHRY and CDR2 SYGVKD. Trimming took off 0 bases at V and 0 bases at J, with 20 bases between the two ends. CDR3 length: 19 residues. The CDR3 sequence is CAISESKPGAGSNQETQYF. DNA of the CDR3: TGTGCCATCAGTGAGTCGAAACCGGGGGCGGGGTCTAACCAAGAGACCCAGTACTTC.

This clone showed up just a few times. The CDR3 bases are TGTGCCATCAGTGAGGAACGCCAGGGGGGATCCGAGCAGTACTTC. This sequence encodes CAISEERQGGSEQYF. The V call is TRBV10-3, the J call TRBJ2-7, with D perhaps TRBD1 (7 bases). V dropped 2 bases and J dropped 6 bases, with 17 bases sitting between them. The germline V gene encodes CDR1 ENHRY and CDR2 SYGVKD. This CDR3 has 15 residues.

This clone has more than one count but fewer than ten. Here the CDR3 DNA reads TGCGCCAGCAGCATGGGGAGGGCAATTCCCAATAGCTCCTACAATGAGCAGTTCTTC. Its translation is CASSMGRAIPNSSYNEQFF. V and J are TRBV5-1 and TRBJ2-1, with 7 bases lining up with TRBD2. V trimming: 4 bases; J trimming: 0 bases; junction bases outside the gene matches: 16. This CDR3 is built from 19 residues. Per germline, CDR1 SGHRS and CDR2 YFSETQ. The full variable domain, with the rest looked up from reference TRBV5-1 and TRBJ2-1, is KAGVTQTPRYLIKTRGQQVTLSCSPISGHRSVSWYQQTPGQGLQFLFEYFSETQRNKGNFPGRFSGRQFSNSRSEMNVSTLELGDSALYLCASSMGRAIPNSSYNEQFFGPGTRLTVL.

CDR3 sequence: CAWSLFPGRRTNTGELFF. In nucleotides, the CDR3 is TGTGCCTGGAGTCTATTTCCGGGTCGAAGAACCAACACCGGGGAGCTGTTTTTT. The rearrangement links TRBV30 to TRBJ2-2; D ambiguous. Trimming took off 2 bases at V and 2 bases at J, with 21 bases between the two ends. Germline V lookup: CDR1 GTSNPN, CDR2 SVGIG (reference sequence). This CDR3 spans 18 amino acids.

This clone was seen a handful of times. CDR3: CASGRRNYGYTF. The CDR3 DNA follows: TGTGCCAGCGGGAGGCGAAACTATGGCTACACCTTC. The chain has TRBV21-1 and TRBJ1-2. TRBV21-1 is designated a pseudogene. CDR3 size: 12 residues.

This clone was counted between two and nine times. The same CDR3 is also encoded by other DNA sequences in this sample. This chain connects TRBV27 to TRBJ2-3; D is undetermined. Looked up from germline, CDR1 is MNHEY and CDR2 is SMNVEV (reference sequence). Deletions cut 3 bases from V and 1 base from J, with 5 bases between. The CDR3 length is 13 residues. The CDR3 nucleotides read TGTGCCAGCAGTTTTCGCGGCACAGATACGCAGTATTTT. Amino acid sequence: CASSFRGTDTQYF.

This chain links TRBV7-9 with TRBJ2-7; the match to TRBD2 covers 7 bases. The CDR3 totals 14 residues. Germline lookup yields CDR1 SEHNR and CDR2 FQNEAQ (reference sequence). Trimming took 6 bases from V and 3 from J; bases not matched to a gene: 8. This chain's CDR3 is CASSHGTTIYEQYF. CDR3 DNA sequence: TGTGCCAGCAGTCATGGGACTACGATCTACGAGCAGTACTTC.

This clone was detected many times. This sample includes further DNA sequences coding for the same CDR3. The rearrangement uses TRBV6-5 and TRBJ2-3; 10 nucleotides line up with TRBD1. CDR3 size: 14 residues. Trimming took 5 bases from V and 4 from J; bases not matched to a gene: 3. The germline gives CDR1 MNHEY, CDR2 SVGAGI. The CDR3 DNA reads as TGTGCCAGCAGTGAAGGACAGGGGGCAGATACGCAGTATTTT. The encoded protein is CASSEGQGADTQYF.

This chain uses TRBV9 with TRBJ1-5, with D hard to call. Germline V gives CDR1 SGDLS, CDR2 YYNGEE. The CDR3 sequence is 12 residues long. V was trimmed by 3 bases and J by 7 bases, leaving 8 bases between them. CDR3 in DNA: TGTGCCAGCAGCGGCACGGGGCAGCCCCAGCATTTT. This translates into CASSGTGQPQHF.

In the case of this clone: Other nucleotide sequences in the sample specify the same CDR3. This chain links TRBV11-2 with TRBJ2-7; D is tentatively TRBD1 or TRBD2 (5 bases each). CDR3 length equals 13 residues. Per germline, CDR1 SGHAT and CDR2 FQNNGV. Trimming cost V 5 bases and J 3 bases, with 11 bases left between them. The CDR3 DNA reads TGTGCCAGCAGCCCGGGACCGAACTACGAGCAGTACTTC. This sequence encodes CASSPGPNYEQYF. Drawing the rest from reference TRBV11-2 and TRBJ2-7, the complete variable domain is EAGVAQSPRYKIIEKRQSVAFWCNPISGHATLYWYQQILGQGPKLLIQFQNNGVVDDSQLPKDRFSAERLKGVDSTLKIQPAKLEDSAVYLCASSPGPNYEQYFGPGTRLTVT.

This chain links TRBV5-6 with TRBJ1-6; 7 bases line up with TRBD1. Trimming at V came to 0 bases and at J to 7 bases, leaving 1 base not matched to a gene. Looked up from germline, CDR1 is SGHDT and CDR2 is YYEEEE. This CDR3 is built from 14 residues. The CDR3, as DNA: TGTGCCAGCAGCTTGGCCAGGGGGAATTCACCCCTCCACTTT. Protein: CASSLARGNSPLHF.